This TCR beta chain was observed in a study of CD8+CD57+ T cells in acquired aplastic anemia. Overall study: Across the sorted CD4+ and CD8+ cells, DNA amounts averaged about 3.1 ug. Reads per healthy sample averaged about 10 million (CD4+) and 11.0 million (CD8+).

As for this clonotype: What it binds is not known. A junction boundary mismatches the germline segment, possibly from a read error.

Genomic DNA served as template for TCR beta VDJ and CDR3 profiling. TCRdb independently ran MiXCR on the reads; one entry per CDR3 protein. The table has just over 400,000 distinct CDR3 sequences, around 72% seen once. Germline CDR1 and CDR2: MNHNS and SASEGT. The CDR3 covers 17 residues. Study conclusions and caveats: Researchers report that twenty-nine CD8+ CDR3 sequences appeared in both patients and controls. In CD8+ cells, Simpson's diversity showed no significant difference between patients and controls.

This chain connects TRBV6-1 to TRBJ2-7; maybe TRBD2 (5 bases). The receptor comes from a human donor in good health, serving as a control. Sequencing was done on a sample of sorted CD4+, CD8+, or CD8+CD57+ T cells (not recorded which) from PBMCs. Written as DNA, the CDR3 is TGTGCCAGCAGTGAGATGTTTCTCGGCGGAGACACCGGGGAGCTGTACTTC. This gives the protein CASSEMFLGGDTGELYF.